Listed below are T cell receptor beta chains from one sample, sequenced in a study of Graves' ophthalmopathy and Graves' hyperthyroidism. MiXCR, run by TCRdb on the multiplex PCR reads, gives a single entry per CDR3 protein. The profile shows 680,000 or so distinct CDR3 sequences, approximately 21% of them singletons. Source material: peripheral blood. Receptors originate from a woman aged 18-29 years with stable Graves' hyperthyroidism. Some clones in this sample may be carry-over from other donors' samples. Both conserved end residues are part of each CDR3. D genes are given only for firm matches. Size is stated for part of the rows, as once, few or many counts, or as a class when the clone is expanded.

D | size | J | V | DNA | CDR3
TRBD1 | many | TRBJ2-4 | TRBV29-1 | TGCAGCGTTGTCGGGACAGTCAAAAACATTCAGTACTTC | CSVVGTVKNIQYF
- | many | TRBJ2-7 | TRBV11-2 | TGTGCCAGCAGCTTAGAGTGGGCGGGGCACGAGCAGTACTTC | CASSLEWAGHEQYF
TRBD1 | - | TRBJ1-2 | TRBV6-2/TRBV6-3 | TGTGCCAGCAGCCAGGACAGGGGGCTGCGGGGCTATGGCTACACCTTC | CASSQDRGLRGYGYTF
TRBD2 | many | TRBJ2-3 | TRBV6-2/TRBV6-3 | TGTGCCAGCGGAGGACTAGCGGGGACTCCAGATACGCAGTATTTT | CASGGLAGTPDTQYF
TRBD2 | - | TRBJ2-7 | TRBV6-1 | TGTGCCAGCAGTGGAGGGGGGACTAGCGGGAGATACGAGCAGTACTTC | CASSGGGTSGRYEQYF
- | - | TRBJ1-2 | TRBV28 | TGTGCCAGCAGTTTACAGGTGGGAGGCTACACCTTC | CASSLQVGGYTF
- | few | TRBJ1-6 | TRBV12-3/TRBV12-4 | TGTGCCAGCAGTTTTGGTCGGCCGAATTCACCCCTCCACTTT | CASSFGRPNSPLHF
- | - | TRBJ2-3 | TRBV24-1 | TGTGCCACCAGTGAGCTAGGCACAGATACGCAGTATTTT | CATSELGTDTQYF
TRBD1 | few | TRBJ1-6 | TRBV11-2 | TGTGCCAGCAGCTTAGTTTACGGGACAGGGGAAAAGATGCATAATTCACCCCTCCACTTT | CASSLVYGTGEKMHNSPLHF
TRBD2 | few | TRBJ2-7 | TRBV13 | TGTGCCAGCACTACAAGGGTAGCGGGAACCTTGGAGGCGTACGAGCAGTACTTC | CASTTRVAGTLEAYEQYF
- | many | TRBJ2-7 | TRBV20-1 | TGCAGTGCTAGAGATATAGACCCGGCTTACTTC | CSARDIDPAYF
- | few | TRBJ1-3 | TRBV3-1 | TGTGCCAGCAGCGCCCCCGGGACGGCTGGAAACACCATATATTTT | CASSAPGTAGNTIYF
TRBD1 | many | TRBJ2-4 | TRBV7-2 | TGTGCCAGCAGCCCCAACAGGGGGGTTAACATTCAGTACTTC | CASSPNRGVNIQYF
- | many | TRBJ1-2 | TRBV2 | TGTGCCAGCAGTGAAGCACTGGGGGCGGATTACTATGGCTACACCTTC | CASSEALGADYYGYTF
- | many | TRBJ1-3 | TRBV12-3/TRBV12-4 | TGTGCCAGCAGTCCCCCCCAAGGTTCGACAGATGGAAACACCATATATTTT | CASSPPQGSTDGNTIYF
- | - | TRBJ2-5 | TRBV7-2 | TGTGCCAGCAGCCAGATGGGGGGTCCAGAGACCCAGTACTTC | CASSQMGGPETQYF
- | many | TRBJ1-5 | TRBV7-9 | TGTGCCAGCAGCTTGGGGGGGCGGCCCCAGCATTTT | CASSLGGRPQHF
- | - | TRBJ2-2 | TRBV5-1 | TGCGCCAGCAGCTGGACCGGGACACCGAACACCGGGGAGCTGTTTTTT | CASSWTGTPNTGELFF
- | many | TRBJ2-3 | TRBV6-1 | TGTGCCAGCAGTGATACGAGCACAGATACGCAGTATTTT | CASSDTSTDTQYF
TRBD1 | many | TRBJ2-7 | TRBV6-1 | TGTGCCAGCAAGACACGCCGGGACAGGGGCTCCTACGAGCAGTACTTC | CASKTRRDRGSYEQYF
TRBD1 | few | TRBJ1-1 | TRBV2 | TGTGCCAGCAGGGACGGGACAGATTACATGAACACTGAAGCTTTCTTT | CASRDGTDYMNTEAFF
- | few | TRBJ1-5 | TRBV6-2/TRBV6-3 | TGTGCCAGCAGTTACTCTCGGACACCCACTCAGCCCCAGCATTTT | CASSYSRTPTQPQHF
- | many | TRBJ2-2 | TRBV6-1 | TGTGCCAGCAGTGAAGCGTTGGAGGCCGGGGAGCTGTTTTTT | CASSEALEAGELFF
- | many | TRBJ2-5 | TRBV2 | TGTGCCAGCAGGGCGGTCCAGGGGCTGGAGACCCAGTACTTC | CASRAVQGLETQYF
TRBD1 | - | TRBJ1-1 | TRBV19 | TGTGCCAGTAGTATAGTTGGACAGGGAAAGAACACTGAAGCTTTCTTT | CASSIVGQGKNTEAFF
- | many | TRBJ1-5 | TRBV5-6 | TGTGCCAACCTGCAGGGTAGCAATCAGCCCCAGCATTTT | CANLQGSNQPQHF
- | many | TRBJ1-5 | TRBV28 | TGTGCCAGCAGATCCGGGGCCCGAAAGGGGAGCAATCAGCCCCAGCATTTT | CASRSGARKGSNQPQHF
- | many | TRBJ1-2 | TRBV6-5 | TGTGCCAGCACGTCCCCGGGACCCTATTATGGCTACACCTTC | CASTSPGPYYGYTF
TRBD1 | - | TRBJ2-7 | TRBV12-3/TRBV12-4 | TGTGCCAGCAGTCCTATACAGGGGTCGTTTGTTTACGAGCAGTACTTC | CASSPIQGSFVYEQYF
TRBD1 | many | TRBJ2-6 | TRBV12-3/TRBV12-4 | TGTGCCAGCAGCCTACAGGGGGCGGTGTCTGGGGCCAACGTCCTGACTTTC | CASSLQGAVSGANVLTF
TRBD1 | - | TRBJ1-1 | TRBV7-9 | TGTGCCAGCAGCCGAACGACAGGGGGAAAAACTGAAGCTTTCTTT | CASSRTTGGKTEAFF